The clone carrying this T cell receptor beta chain was counted a single time. The data originate from a study of blood T cell repertoires in COVID-19. Study overall: Researchers got acute and convalescent COVID-19 samples from the United States, Italy and Spain. Sources were T cells, B-cell-depleted T cells, or PBMCs; the material itself was cDNA or gDNA.

Original processing notes: By means of reference gene primer amplification, nucleated cell counts were estimated. Some clones are missing from TCRdb's copy, which holds only in-frame ones; the method was immunoSEQ multiplex PCR. The V and J calls and clone size come from that table; D and trimming were worked out from the DNA. The data show under 300,000 clones, with around 86% seen just once and around 2.9% held by the top ten. Germline CDR1 is MNHNY and CDR2 is SVGAGI (reference sequence). J was trimmed by 7 bases and V by 5 bases; bases with no gene match: 2. The CDR3 sequence is 13 residues long.

The chain is built from TRBV6-6 and TRBJ1-5, with 10 bases fitting TRBD1. Input material: peripheral blood. This sequence originates from a woman aged 55-69 years with active or convalescent COVID-19. The CDR3 bases are TGTGCCAGCAGTGGGGACAGGGGACAGCCCCAGCATTTT. Translated, it gives CASSGDRGQPQHF.